This TCR beta chain was identified in a study of low-dose radiotherapy and immunotherapy resistance in tumors. About the research overall: Patients were given intravenous nivolumab 240 mg every two weeks plus ipilimumab 1 mg/kg every six weeks.

This clonotype was recorded at least ten times. Specified time point: after trial treatment. Documented treatment: LDRT plus nivolumab, ipilimumab, low-dose cyclophosphamide and aspirin (RACIN trial). Advanced solid tumors without tumor-infiltrating lymphocytes were required for inclusion. With TRAV- and TRBV-specific primers, first-strand cDNA was made, covering the alpha and beta chains. The authors amplified TCRs for about 18 PCR cycles with a constant-region primer and a V-primer adapter. MiXCR, run by TCRdb on the reads, gives a single entry per CDR3 protein. This sample carries tens of thousands of distinct CDR3 sequences, less than 30% of them seen once, and the ten largest clones take over 9.5%. This clonotype originated in a male donor with prostate cancer. The source was PBMCs, collected after low-dose radiotherapy plus immunotherapy.

CDR3 amino acids: CASSANGTGAPYEQYF. The CDR3 DNA follows: TGCGCCAGCAGCGCCAACGGGACAGGGGCCCCCTACGAGCAGTACTTC. This rearrangement joins TRBV5-1 to TRBJ2-7; TRBD1 agrees at 10 bases. CDR1 and CDR2 from the germline V gene are SGHRS and YFSETQ. Trimming took 4 bases from V and 2 from J; bases not matched to a gene: 9. The length of the CDR3 is 16 residues.